This T cell receptor (beta chain) was sequenced in a study of blood T cell repertoires in COVID-19 (dated by TCRdb to 2020 to 2021). With regard to the full study: Collaborator samples came from the United States, Italy and Spain and covered acute and convalescent phases of COVID-19. The material from the prospective study consisted of cDNA or gDNA derived from T cells, B-cell-depleted T cells, or PBMCs. The dataset comprised deeply sampled blood TCRbeta repertoires from subjects exposed to, actively infected with, or recovered from COVID-19. The repertoires were released in a freely available public database meant as a resource for research on the immune response to SARS-CoV-2. Samples were obtained from the ongoing ImmuneRACE study (first 160 participants) and from 1,254 subjects provided by 6 global collaborators. The sample metadata nearly always contained a de-identified subject ID, COVID-19 status, age in years and sex. Where available, HLA class I and class II types were taken from metadata supplied by the sample provider and were not determined by assay-based typing.

One collaborating source in Seattle enrolled patients while the patients were actively infected and followed the patients over time throughout the course of disease. Collaborating institutions collected whole blood in K2EDTA tubes following their own protocols. For TCRbeta analysis, collaborator samples were shipped as frozen whole blood, as isolated PBMCs, or as DNA extracted from either sample type. The CDR1 and CDR2 encoded by the germline V gene are ENHRY and SYGVKD. Spanning cysteine to phenylalanine, the CDR3 consists of 14 amino acids. Only the CDR3 DNA stays, 42 bases, in frame from base 1. A distance of 7 bases separates the germline ends of V and J, which lose 2 bases and 2 bases respectively. Study-level results and caveats: The amount of clinical and demographic metadata varied by source and participant and was provided uncurated.

TCRbeta CDR3 regions were amplified from genomic DNA using the immunoSEQ Assay, a bias-controlled multiplex PCR. Processing in the source paper ran as follows. The number of nucleated cells in each sample was estimated from the amplification of reference gene primers within the assay. To quantify the absolute abundance of each unique TCRbeta CDR3 rearrangement, sequence reads were collapsed and filtered. For each sample, productive Simpson clonality was calculated by taking the square root of Simpson's diversity index across productive rearrangements. This immuneACCESS table, as held by TCRdb, lists in-frame sequences with V and J called but not all clones. Of the missing ones, under half trace to an unresolved V gene in checked studies; the others have no known cause. That table furnishes V, J and clone size, whereas the DNA furnished D and trimming. Counted in this sample were around 250,000 clones; more than 70% of them appeared once. The ten largest clones capture about 6% of the sample.

The table lists this clone with a few counts. Its target antigen remains unknown. Base-call qualities are not available, and no considerably larger clone is one nucleotide away. What was sequenced was peripheral blood. The chain is encoded by TRBV10-3 joined to TRBJ1-5; no D gene can be assigned with confidence. The clonotype was recovered from a woman older than 75 with COVID-19, enrolled during active disease. The CDR3 sequence is CAISERVGNQPQHF. The DNA reads TGTGCCATCAGTGAGAGAGTTGGCAATCAGCCCCAGCATTTT.